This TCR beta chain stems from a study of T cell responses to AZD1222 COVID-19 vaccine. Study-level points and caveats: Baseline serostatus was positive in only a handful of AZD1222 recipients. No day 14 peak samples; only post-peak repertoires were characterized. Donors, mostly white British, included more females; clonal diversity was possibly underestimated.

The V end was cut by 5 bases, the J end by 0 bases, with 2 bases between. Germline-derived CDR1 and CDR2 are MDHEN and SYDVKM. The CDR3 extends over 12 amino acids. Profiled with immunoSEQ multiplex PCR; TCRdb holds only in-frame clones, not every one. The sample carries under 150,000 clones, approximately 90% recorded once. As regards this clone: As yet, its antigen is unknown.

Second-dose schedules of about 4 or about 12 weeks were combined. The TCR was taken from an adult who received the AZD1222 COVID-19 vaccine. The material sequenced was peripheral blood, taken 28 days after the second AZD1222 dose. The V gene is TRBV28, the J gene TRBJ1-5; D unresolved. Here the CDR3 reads CASSDSNQPQHF. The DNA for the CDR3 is TGTGCCAGCAGTGATAGCAATCAGCCCCAGCATTTT.